This T cell receptor (beta chain) is drawn from a study of blood T cell repertoires in COVID-19 (TCRdb year 2020). Regarding the research as a whole: The collaborator samples originated in the United States, Italy and Spain and spanned the acute and convalescent phases of COVID-19. The material from the prospective study consisted of cDNA or gDNA derived from T cells, B-cell-depleted T cells, or PBMCs. The dataset comprised deeply sampled blood TCRbeta repertoires from subjects exposed to, actively infected with, or recovered from COVID-19. HLA class I and class II types, where available, came from metadata supplied by the sample provider rather than from assay-based typing. Samples were obtained from the ongoing ImmuneRACE study (first 160 participants) and from about 1,300 subjects provided by 6 global collaborators. The repertoires were released in a freely available public database intended as a resource for research on the immune response to SARS-CoV-2. The sample metadata nearly always contained a de-identified subject ID, COVID-19 status, age in years and sex. The paper as a whole reports these results and caveats: How much clinical and demographic metadata was included differed by source and by participant, and the metadata was provided uncurated.

TCRbeta CDR3 regions were amplified from genomic DNA by means of the immunoSEQ Assay, a bias-controlled multiplex PCR. In the original analysis: Within the assay, amplification of reference gene primers was used to estimate how many nucleated cells each sample contained. Sequence reads were collapsed and filtered to measure the absolute abundance of every unique TCRbeta CDR3 rearrangement. For each sample, productive Simpson clonality was calculated as the square root of Simpson's diversity index over productive rearrangements. The immuneACCESS repertoire file appears here via TCRdb, limited to in-frame rearrangements. These files lack a portion of the clones; in checked studies, under half of the deficit traces to unresolved V genes, and the cause of the others is not known. V and J calls and clone size follow that table, whereas D and trimming were derived from the DNA. The table for this sample lists 240,000 or so clones; 86% of them were counted only once. The leading ten clones occupy more than 2% of the sample.

The germline V gene (reference sequence) provides CDR1 LNHDA and CDR2 SQIVND. Unmatched junction bases come to 11, with V trimmed by 6 bases and J by 0 bases. The CDR3 contains 17 residues, cysteine and phenylalanine counted. Only the CDR3 region is kept as DNA, spanning 51 bases read in frame from base 1. In the prospective study, participants were roughly 18 to 100 years old, resided in about two dozen geographic areas of the United States, and were enrolled through a virtual design. To assign participants to cohorts, the prospective study relied on clinical history that participants themselves reported in a screening survey and a study questionnaire. ImmuneRACE Cohort 3 recovered participants were defined by two consecutive negative NP/OP PCR tests, healthcare professional clearance, or symptom resolution. Each participant in the prospective study had whole blood, serum and a nasopharyngeal or oropharyngeal swab collected by mobile phlebotomists. Participants in the prospective study had the option to provide additional blood draws and questionnaires over an approximately 2-month period. Prospective study blood samples were shipped either frozen or at room temperature before DNA extraction.

In the case of this clone: No cognate antigen has been identified for it. Per-nucleotide qualities are absent, and no much larger clonotype sits a single base away.

The clonotype comes from a woman aged 45-59 years who had recovered from COVID-19. The rearranged segments are TRBV19 and TRBJ1-5; the central 7 bases match TRBD1. Sequenced: PBMCs or T cells enriched from blood (not recorded which). The DNA is TGTGCCAGTAGAAGGGGGCCGTCACAAAATAGCAATCAGCCCCAGCATTTT. Its protein is CASRRGPSQNSNQPQHF.